The T cell receptor beta chain under discussion was sequenced for a study of blood T cell repertoires in COVID-19 (dated by TCRdb to 2019 to 2021). Regarding the study in general: Samples covering the acute and convalescent phases of COVID-19 were provided by collaborators in the United States, Italy and Spain. Where HLA class I and class II types were available, the types were taken from metadata supplied by the sample provider, not from assay-based typing. Subjects who had been exposed to COVID-19, were actively infected with it, or had recovered from it provided the deeply sampled blood TCRbeta repertoires that made up the dataset. The prospective study material was composed of cDNA or gDNA derived from T cells, B-cell-depleted T cells, or PBMCs. The repertoires were released in a freely available public database intended as a resource for research on the immune response to SARS-CoV-2. Sample metadata almost always included a de-identified subject ID, COVID-19 status, age in years and sex. The samples were drawn from the first 160 participants of the ongoing ImmuneRACE study and from over a thousand subjects provided by 6 global collaborators. What the work shows at the level of the full study, not this receptor alone: How much clinical and demographic metadata was included differed by source and by participant, and the metadata was provided uncurated.

Worth noting for this clone: Its specific antigen is unknown. No base quality values were provided; no much bigger clone lies one nucleotide off.

The immunoSEQ Assay, a bias-controlled multiplex PCR, was used to amplify TCRbeta CDR3 regions from genomic DNA. The published analysis was carried out like this. Nucleated cell counts per sample were estimated from amplification of reference gene primers within the assay. Sequence reads were collapsed and filtered to measure the absolute abundance of every unique TCRbeta CDR3 rearrangement. For each sample, productive Simpson clonality was calculated as the square root of Simpson's diversity index over productive rearrangements. The table comes from immuneACCESS by way of TCRdb, which keeps in-frame sequences with V and J called. Part of the clones is missing from these tables; in studies checked, under half for an unresolved V gene and the rest for unknown reasons. V and J calls plus clone size are reproduced from that table; the DNA served to infer D and trimming. The table for this sample lists 170,000 or so clones; 87% of them were counted only once. The top ten hold about an eighth of the sample.

One collaborating source in Seattle enrolled patients while the patients were actively infected and followed the patients over time throughout the course of disease. Collaborating institutions collected whole blood in K2EDTA tubes following their own protocols. For TCRbeta analysis, collaborators shipped samples in one of three forms: frozen whole blood, isolated PBMCs, or DNA extracted from either of those sample types. The CDR3 sequence holds 15 residues, the cysteine and phenylalanine included. The DNA shown is the 45-base CDR3, in frame from base 1. Via the germline V gene, CDR1 is SGHRS and CDR2 YFSETQ. The V end loses 4 bases and the J end loses 8 bases, and a stretch of 21 bases separates them.

This TCR was sampled from a woman in her sixties or seventies with COVID-19, enrolled during active disease. In this chain, TRBV5-1 is recombined with TRBJ1-2; D gene: possibly TRBD1, on 5 matching bases. The sample was peripheral blood. The CDR3 amino acid sequence is: CASSSASGIWSGYTF. The bases read TGCGCCAGCAGCAGTGCGTCAGGGATTTGGTCGGGCTACACCTTC. Beyond the CDR3, the reference TRBV5-1 and TRBJ1-2 genes provide the residues; the full variable domain reads: KAGVTQTPRYLIKTRGQQVTLSCSPISGHRSVSWYQQTPGQGLQFLFEYFSETQRNKGNFPGRFSGRQFSNSRSEMNVSTLELGDSALYLCASSSASGIWSGYTFGSGTRLTVV.